A single sample gave rise to the 7 T cell receptor beta chains below, sequenced in a study of blood T cells in healthy people across ages. Primers used in a second PCR of roughly 7 to 12 cycles were a sample-barcoded 5' primer and a J-beta primer mix. TCRdb re-called the 5' RACE reads with MiXCR, one entry per CDR3 protein. The table has approximately 1.5 million distinct CDR3 sequences, around 35% seen once. The sample consisted of blood. These TCRs come from a woman between 25 and 40 years old in good health.

This clonotype was counted a few times. The chain combines TRBV5-5 with TRBJ2-7; D remains ambiguous. Trimming removed 2 bases at V and 3 bases at J, with 9 bases between. This CDR3 has 13 amino acids. Germline CDR1 and CDR2: SGHKS and YYEKEE (reference sequence). CDR3 sequence reads: CASSFTPGYEQYF. CDR3 coding DNA: TGTGCCAGCAGCTTTACCCCGGGCTACGAGCAGTACTTC.

There are many counts of this clonotype. A read error may produce the germline difference seen at one junction end. The chain couples TRBV5-1 to TRBJ1-1; no clear D. Germline V CDR1 and CDR2: SGHRS, YFSETQ. The CDR3 covers 11 residues. The CDR3 DNA follows: TGTGCCAGCCGAAGGGACACTGAAGCTTTCTTT. Translation: CASRRDTEAFF.

The chain employs TRBV28 and TRBJ1-1; D perhaps matches TRBD1 (5 bases). The V gene's germline CDR1 is MDHEN and CDR2 SYDVKM. CDR3 length equals 15 residues. With 6 bases removed from V and 4 bases from J, the gap between germline ends came to 18 bases. This chain's CDR3 is CASRYVGQGGTEAFF. For the CDR3, the DNA is TGTGCCAGCAGGTACGTTGGGCAGGGTGGCACTGAAGCTTTCTTT.

The rearrangement links TRBV11-2 to TRBJ2-3; D may be TRBD2 (6 bases). The CDR3 spans 17 residues. Germline CDR1 and CDR2: SGHAT and FQNNGV. Deletions cut 1 base from V and 2 bases from J, with 16 bases between. The CDR3 DNA reads TGTGCCAGCAGCTTAGTACCGGCAGGAGGGGCCACAGATACGCAGTATTTT. Translated, it gives CASSLVPAGGATDTQYF. Based on the CDR3 plus reference TRBV11-2 and TRBJ2-3, the full variable domain is EAGVAQSPRYKIIEKRQSVAFWCNPISGHATLYWYQQILGQGPKLLIQFQNNGVVDDSQLPKDRFSAERLKGVDSTLKIQPAKLEDSAVYLCASSLVPAGGATDTQYFGPGTRLTVL.

This clonotype was observed at least ten times. The chain carries TRBV29-1 and TRBJ2-3; TRBD1 might be the D (5 bases). V was clipped by 4 bases and J by 2 bases, with 10 bases between them. The CDR3 is 13 amino acids. CDR1 SQVTM and CDR2 ANQGSEA come from the germline V gene. CDR3 in amino acids: CSVVGRATDTQYF. Here the CDR3 DNA reads TGCAGCGTTGTGGGCAGGGCCACAGATACGCAGTATTTT.

This chain connects TRBV6-5 to TRBJ2-3, with 9 bases identical to TRBD2. This CDR3 is built from 15 residues. Germline V lookup: CDR1 MNHEY, CDR2 SVGAGI. The J segment lost 2 bases and the V segment lost 7 bases, leaving 7 bases of the junction unmatched. CDR3 in amino acids: CASNQLAGTTDTQYF. The CDR3 DNA is TGTGCCAGCAACCAACTAGCGGGCACCACAGATACGCAGTATTTT.

This clonotype was detected many times. This chain connects TRBV4-1 to TRBJ2-5, with TRBD2 as a possible D gene (5 bases). V was shortened by 0 bases and J by 3 bases, with 11 bases between the two germline ends. This CDR3 has 15 residues. CDR1 and CDR2 from the germline V gene are MGHRA and YSYEKL. CDR3 region: CASSQDQRAEETQYF. For the CDR3, the DNA is TGCGCCAGCAGCCAAGATCAGAGAGCGGAAGAGACCCAGTACTTC.